These 8 T cell receptor beta chains originate from one sample sequenced in a study of T cell responses to AZD1222 COVID-19 vaccine. Clones were sequenced by immunoSEQ multiplex PCR, and TCRdb holds only the in-frame ones, with some missing. The table shows about 55,000 clones, with over 70% occurring only once. Source: peripheral blood, taken on day 0 of AZD1222 vaccination. Receptors originate from an adult in good health.

This clone was detected once. The CDR3 bases are TGTGCCAGCAGCTTGAGCCTCGGGGAGCAGTACTTC. Amino acid sequence: CASSLSLGEQYF. V usage is TRBV13 and J usage is TRBJ2-7; D ambiguous. Between the trimmed V and J ends, which lost 3 bases and 7 bases, there was a span of 10 bases. The CDR3 is 12 amino acids. Germline lookup yields CDR1 PRHDT and CDR2 FYEKMQ (reference sequence). The full variable domain, with the rest looked up from reference TRBV13 and TRBJ2-7, is AAGVIQSPRHLIKEKRETATLKCYPIPRHDTVYWYQQGPGQDPQFLISFYEKMQSDKGSIPDRFSAQQFSDYHSELNMSSLELGDSALYFCASSLSLGEQYFGPGTRLTVT.

The rearrangement uses TRBV3-1 (or the pseudogene TRBV3-2) and TRBJ2-7; 8 nucleotides align to TRBD2. The trim removed 2 bases at V and 6 bases at J, leaving 18 bases unmatched. This CDR3 has 18 residues. Germline assignment: CDR1 LGHDT and CDR2 YNNKEL (reference sequence). CDR3 coding DNA: TGTGCCAGCAGCCAATTGGGGACTAGTGAGAGGGGTGGCTCCGAGCAGTACTTC. Protein sequence: CASSQLGTSERGGSEQYF.

V is TRBV28 and J is TRBJ1-2; D remains unclear. Looked up from germline, CDR1 is MDHEN and CDR2 is SYDVKM. Between the trimmed V and J ends, which lost 5 bases and 2 bases, there was a span of 9 bases. The length of the CDR3 is 13 residues. The CDR3 bases are TGTGCCAGCAGTACCGGGAGGAACTATGGCTACACCTTC. It translates to CASSTGRNYGYTF.

The rearrangement uses TRBV4-1 and TRBJ2-5; a possible D gene is TRBD1 (5 bases). Deletions cut 6 bases from V and 5 bases from J, with 16 bases between. This CDR3 is built from 14 residues. Germline lookup yields CDR1 MGHRA and CDR2 YSYEKL. The DNA of the CDR3 is TGCGCCAGCAGTAAGGGGCGGTTCGAGGAGACCCAGTACTTC. Protein sequence: CASSKGRFEETQYF.

Details on this clone: Other DNA sequences from this sample encode an identical CDR3 as well. The chain joins TRBV3-1 (or the pseudogene TRBV3-2) to TRBJ2-1; either TRBD1 or TRBD2 may supply D (5 bases each). This CDR3 comprises 13 residues. Germline-derived CDR1 and CDR2 are LGHDT and YNNKEL (reference sequence). V was trimmed by 1 base and J by 10 bases, leaving 11 bases between them. In DNA form, the CDR3 reads TGTGCCAGCAGCCAAGGCTCGGGACGGGAGCAGTTCTTC. This translates into CASSQGSGREQFF.

The chain uses TRBV24-1 and TRBJ2-1, with a possible D match to TRBD2 (6 bases). Trimming cost V 0 bases and J 4 bases, with 12 bases left between them. Germline V gene data show CDR1 as KGHDR and CDR2 as SFDVKD. The CDR3 covers 16 residues. This CDR3 reads CATSDLGSSEYNEQFF. The DNA of the CDR3 is TGTGCCACCAGTGATTTGGGGTCTAGCGAGTACAATGAGCAGTTCTTC.

This chain connects TRBV7-8 to TRBJ1-5; TRBD1 is a possible D gene (5 bases). This CDR3 has 16 amino acids. Germline V gene sequence: CDR1 SGHVS, CDR2 FQNEAQ. V lost 4 bases, J lost 2 bases, and 15 bases lay in between. DNA for the CDR3: TGTGCCAGCAGCTGGGGGTCGGGGGTCGGCAATCAGCCCCAGCATTTT. Its translation is CASSWGSGVGNQPQHF.

Only one count was recorded for this clone. The V gene is TRBV6-1, the J gene TRBJ1-2, with no clear D. With 1 base removed from V and 3 bases from J, the gap between germline ends came to 12 bases. CDR1 and CDR2 (germline): MNHNS, SASEGT. This CDR3 contains 15 residues. CDR3 protein: CASSEDVVRYYGYTF. Here the CDR3 DNA reads TGTGCCAGCAGTGAAGACGTCGTAAGGTACTATGGCTACACCTTC.